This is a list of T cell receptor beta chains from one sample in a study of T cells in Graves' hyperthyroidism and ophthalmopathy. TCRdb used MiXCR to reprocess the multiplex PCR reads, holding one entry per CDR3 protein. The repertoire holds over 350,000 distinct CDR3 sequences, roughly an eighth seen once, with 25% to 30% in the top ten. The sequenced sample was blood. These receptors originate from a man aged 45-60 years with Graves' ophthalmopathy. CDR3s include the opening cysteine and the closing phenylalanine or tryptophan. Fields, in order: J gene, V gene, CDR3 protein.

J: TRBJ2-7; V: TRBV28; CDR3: CVSTGGGYEQYF
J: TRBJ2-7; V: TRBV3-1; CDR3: CASSPPGTGVHEQYF
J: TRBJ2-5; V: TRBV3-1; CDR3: CASSKGWSQYF
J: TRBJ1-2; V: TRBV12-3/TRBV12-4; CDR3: CASRLPGTGSYGYTF
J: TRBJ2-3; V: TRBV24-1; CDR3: CATSDLVAPDTQYF
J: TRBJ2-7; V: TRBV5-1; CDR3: CASSLEVGTKTYYYEQYF
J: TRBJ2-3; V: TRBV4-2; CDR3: CASSPNAGGGDTQYF
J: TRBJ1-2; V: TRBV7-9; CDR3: CASSLAGSDYGYTF
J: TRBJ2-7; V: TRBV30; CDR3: CAWSGLGGNYEQYF
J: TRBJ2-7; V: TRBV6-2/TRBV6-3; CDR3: CASSYLDRAYEQYF
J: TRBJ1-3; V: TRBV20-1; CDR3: CSARQTDSGNTIYF
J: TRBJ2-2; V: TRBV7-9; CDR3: CASTQGLANSGELFF
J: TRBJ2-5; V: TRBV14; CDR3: CASSPSADRGFKFSETQYF
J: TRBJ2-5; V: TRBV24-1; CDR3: CATSEPDREGETQYF
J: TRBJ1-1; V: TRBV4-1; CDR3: CASSQGLGQAAFF
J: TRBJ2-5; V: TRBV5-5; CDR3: CASSLETGTQETQYF
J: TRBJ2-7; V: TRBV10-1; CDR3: CASSELLGQLKPSEQYF
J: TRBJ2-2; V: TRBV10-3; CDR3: CAVNRDRGTGELFF
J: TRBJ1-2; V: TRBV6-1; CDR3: CASRLDGNYGYTF
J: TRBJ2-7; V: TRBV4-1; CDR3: CASSQPLGGYEQYF
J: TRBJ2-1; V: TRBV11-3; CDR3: CASLKGNEQFF